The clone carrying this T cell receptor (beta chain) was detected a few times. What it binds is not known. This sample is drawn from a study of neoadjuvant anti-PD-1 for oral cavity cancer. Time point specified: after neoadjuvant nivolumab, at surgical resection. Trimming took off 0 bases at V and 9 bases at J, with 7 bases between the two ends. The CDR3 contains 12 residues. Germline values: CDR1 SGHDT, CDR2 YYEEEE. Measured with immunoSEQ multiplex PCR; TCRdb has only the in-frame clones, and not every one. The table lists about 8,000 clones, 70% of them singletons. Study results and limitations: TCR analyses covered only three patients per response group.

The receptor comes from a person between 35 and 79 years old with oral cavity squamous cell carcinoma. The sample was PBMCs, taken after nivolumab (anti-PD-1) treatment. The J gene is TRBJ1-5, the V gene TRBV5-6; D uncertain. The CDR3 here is CASSLGVGPQHF. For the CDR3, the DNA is TGTGCCAGCAGCTTGGGGGTTGGGCCCCAGCATTTT.